This T cell receptor (beta chain) was recorded in a study of T cell repertoires in cytomegalovirus infection. For the study at large: Indications of both CMV infection and matching HLA type were provided by public TCR beta signatures.

A single record per CDR3 protein comes from TCRdb applying MiXCR to the reads. The sample holds approximately 190,000 distinct CDR3 sequences; approximately 28% are singletons and the top ten take roughly 32%. Findings of the study overall: Identification of carriers of CMV plus the relevant HLA was performed using cumulative public TCR beta family frequency. Across the ex vivo response, the dominant clonotypes were HLA-C-restricted CMV-specific TCR beta clonotypes.

This clonotype was seen more than once but under ten times. Its antigen is unknown. V was shortened by 0 bases and J by 0 bases, with 5 bases between the two germline ends. Germline CDR1 is GTSNPN and CDR2 is SVGIG (reference sequence). CDR3 size: 13 residues. Sample: PBMCs. The genes are TRBV30 and TRBJ1-1; D unclear. This clonotype was sampled from a human donor in good health (CMV status not recorded). Some clones in this sample may be carry-over from other donors' samples. The CDR3 bases are TGTGCCTGGAGTGTCGGGCTGAACACTGAAGCTTTCTTT. Its translation: CAWSVGLNTEAFF.